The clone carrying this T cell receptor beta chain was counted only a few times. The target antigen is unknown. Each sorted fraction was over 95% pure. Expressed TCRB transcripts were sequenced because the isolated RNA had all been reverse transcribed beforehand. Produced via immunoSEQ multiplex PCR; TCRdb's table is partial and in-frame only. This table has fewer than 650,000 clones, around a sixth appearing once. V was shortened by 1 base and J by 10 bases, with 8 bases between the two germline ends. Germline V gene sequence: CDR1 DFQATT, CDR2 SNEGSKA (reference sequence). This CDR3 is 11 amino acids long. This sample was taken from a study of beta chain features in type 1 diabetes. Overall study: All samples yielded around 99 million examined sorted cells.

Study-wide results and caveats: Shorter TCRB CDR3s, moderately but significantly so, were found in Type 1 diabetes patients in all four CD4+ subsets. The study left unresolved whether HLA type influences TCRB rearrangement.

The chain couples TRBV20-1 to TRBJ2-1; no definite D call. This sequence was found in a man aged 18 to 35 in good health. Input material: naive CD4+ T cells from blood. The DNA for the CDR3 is TGCAGTGCTAGAGCGGTGAAGGAGCAGTTCTTC. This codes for CSARAVKEQFF.